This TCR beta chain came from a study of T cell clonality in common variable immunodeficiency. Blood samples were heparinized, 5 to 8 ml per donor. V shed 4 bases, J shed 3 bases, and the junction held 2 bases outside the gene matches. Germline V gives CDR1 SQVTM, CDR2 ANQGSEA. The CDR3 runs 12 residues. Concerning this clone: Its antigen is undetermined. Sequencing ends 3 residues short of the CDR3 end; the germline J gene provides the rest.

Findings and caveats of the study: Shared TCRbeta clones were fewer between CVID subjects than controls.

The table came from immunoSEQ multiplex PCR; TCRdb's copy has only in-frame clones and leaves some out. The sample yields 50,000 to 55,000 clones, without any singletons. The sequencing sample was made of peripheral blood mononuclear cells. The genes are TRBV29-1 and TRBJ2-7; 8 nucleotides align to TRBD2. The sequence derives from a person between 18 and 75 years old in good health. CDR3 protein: CSVGRGGYEQYF. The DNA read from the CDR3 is TGCAGCGTTGGACGGGGGGGCTACGAG.